This paragraph covers one TCR beta chain sequence. This clone's antigen is unknown. Base qualities are not at hand, and no much larger clone is one base apart. The germline V gene (reference sequence) yields SEHNR for CDR1 and FQNEAQ for CDR2. The CDR3 numbers 16 residues from cysteine through phenylalanine. CDR3 DNA only is kept here, 48 bases in frame from base 1. V and J are truncated by 5 bases and 8 bases respectively, leaving an intervening sequence of 21 bases. Buffy coats from under 40 blood donors, supplied by the Finnish Red Cross blood service, were used as healthy controls. All TCR-sequenced material derived from peripheral blood: patient blood samples and healthy donor buffy coats. Ficoll-Hypaque gradient centrifugation was used to isolate peripheral blood mononuclear cells. CD4+ cells were purified magnetically from the buffy coats of healthy controls. The Gentra Puregene Cell and Tissue kit was used to extract genomic DNA, and a Qubit 2.0 fluorometer was used to measure the amount of genomic DNA.

The immunoSEQ assay at survey resolution was applied to genomic DNA for sequencing of TCRbeta rearrangements. Regarding the original processing steps: A lowest detectable productive clonotype frequency of 2.59 x 10-5 was observed in the TCR sequencing data. Analyses included only productive TCRbeta rearrangements, meaning complete and in-frame sequences. The clonality of each sample was calculated as Simpson clonality in the immunoSEQ Analyzer version 3.0. Clones were grouped by frequency into very rare, small, medium, large (1-20%) or hyperexpanded (>20%) categories. Generation probabilities were estimated with OLGA 1.2.3, V-gene circos plots were made with VDJtools, specificities were searched in VDJdb, and CDR3 motifs were identified with GLIPH. This is the immuneACCESS table as TCRdb keeps it, with only in-frame sequences that have V and J called. A part of the clones is gone; compared with another copy, unresolved V genes explain less than half, and the rest is unexplained. V, J and clone size are those of that table, while D and trimming were read from the DNA. A total of about 35,000 clones appear in this sample, approximately 80% of them only once. The ten largest clones represent nearly 4.5% of the sample.

The data derive from a study of STAT5B mutations in CD4+ large granular lymphocyte leukemia (dated by TCRdb to between 2021 and 2022). Broadly, across the study: Among healthy controls, the CDR3 'QG' motif was associated with a particular HLA allele. The TCRbeta repertoires of CD4+ T-cell large granular lymphocyte leukemia patients were compared with the TCRbeta repertoires of healthy blood donors. The purity of purified fractions was confirmed by flow cytometry on FACSCanto II or FACSVerse to exceed 95% among lymphocytes. What the research found in general, with its limitations: Enrichment of TRBV06-family usage was observed among the top patient clones (8/27) relative to healthy controls (2/35). Each patient's main leukemic clonotypes were private, but approximately 25% of these clonotypes showed up at low frequency in the non-leukemic repertoires of other patients. Compared with healthy CD4+ repertoires, CD4-sorted patient repertoires appeared more clonal, and this difference remained even after the putative leukemic clones were removed. The data were not HLA-matched, and the higher clonality in CD4+ T-LGLL than in CD8+ T-LGLL could be due to the relatively small sample size.

The chain is encoded by TRBV7-9 joined to TRBJ1-4, with a tentative D gene TRBD1 over 5 matching bases. This TCR derives from a human donor in good health. Sequencing input: CD4+ T cells from blood buffy coats. DNA sequence: TGTGCCAGCAGCCCCAAGAACGGAAACGGGGGGGAAAAACTGTTTTTT. Its protein reads: CASSPKNGNGGEKLFF.